The rows below give T cell receptor beta chains drawn from one sample of a study of shared clonotypes between healthy human individuals. Libraries were prepared by immunoSEQ multiplex PCR; TCRdb keeps only in-frame clonotypes and omits some of them. The sample records about 2.3 million clones, 80% to 95% being singletons. Sequenced material: naive CD4+ T cells from PBMCs. The receptors derive from a man younger than 35 in good health. Some clones in this sample may be carry-over from other donors' samples. The CDR3 runs from the conserved cysteine through the conserved F or W. D genes are given only for firm matches. A clone size is listed for some rows: how often the clone was seen (once, few, many), or a class if it is expanded.

clone size,J gene,V gene,D gene,CDR3 protein,CDR3 DNA
.,TRBJ1-2,TRBV2,.,CASSENNREGGPNYGYTF,TGTGCCAGCAGTGAAAATAACAGGGAGGGGGGACCTAACTATGGCTACACCTTC
.,TRBJ1-5,TRBV4-1,.,CASSQPQQPQHF,TGCGCCAGCAGCCAACCCCAACAGCCCCAGCATTTT
once,TRBJ2-7,TRBV9,.,CASSETLGDGINEQYF,TGTGCCAGCAGCGAGACCTTGGGGGACGGGATAAACGAGCAGTACTTC
.,TRBJ1-2,TRBV6-1,.,CASSATTVYGYTF,TGTGCCAGCAGCGCCACAACGGTCTATGGCTACACCTTC
.,TRBJ2-5,TRBV7-9,TRBD2,CASSPTSGGSWAQYF,TGTGCCAGCAGCCCAACTAGCGGGGGTTCGTGGGCGCAGTACTTC
.,TRBJ2-7,TRBV6-1,.,CASSITRYEQYF,TGTGCCAGCAGCATTACTCGCTACGAGCAGTACTTC
.,TRBJ1-5,TRBV15,TRBD1,CATSRGQGGVGSNQPQHF,TGTGCCACCAGCAGAGGACAGGGGGGGGTTGGGAGCAATCAGCCCCAGCATTTT
.,TRBJ2-7,TRBV5-1,.,CASSLAEGDEQYF,TGCGCCAGCAGCTTGGCCGAAGGAGACGAGCAGTACTTC
.,TRBJ1-5,TRBV15,TRBD1,CATSRVSTSGTANQPQHF,TGTGCCACCAGCAGAGTATCCACTTCCGGGACAGCTAATCAGCCCCAGCATTTT
.,TRBJ2-3,TRBV6-6,TRBD2,CASSLRVAGVIDTQYF,TGTGCCAGCAGTCTCCGGGTAGCGGGAGTTATAGATACGCAGTATTTT
.,TRBJ2-3,TRBV25-1,TRBD1,CASSSGTGGFTDTQYF,TGTGCCAGCAGTAGTGGGACAGGGGGCTTTACAGATACGCAGTATTTT
.,TRBJ2-3,TRBV25-1,.,CASTPGDTQYF,TGTGCCAGCACCCCCGGGGATACGCAGTATTTT
.,TRBJ2-3,TRBV7-3,TRBD2,CASSFPRGGGGTDTQYF,TGTGCCAGCAGCTTCCCCCGCGGCGGCGGGGGGACAGATACGCAGTATTTT
.,TRBJ2-4,TRBV11-2,.,CASTKHLAKNIQYF,TGTGCCAGCACCAAACATCTAGCCAAAAACATTCAGTACTTC
once,TRBJ2-1,TRBV5-4,.,CASSKGGRSEQFF,TGTGCCAGCAGCAAAGGGGGGCGTAGTGAGCAGTTCTTC
few,TRBJ1-2,TRBV6-5,.,CASSRNRDVYGYTF,TGTGCCAGCAGTCGAAACCGGGACGTCTATGGCTACACCTTC
.,TRBJ1-5,TRBV10-3,TRBD1,CAISRQGADQPQHF,TGTGCCATCAGCCGACAGGGGGCGGATCAGCCCCAGCATTTT
.,TRBJ1-2,TRBV7-3,.,CASSPAGGGGRLYGYTF,TGTGCCAGCAGCCCTGCCGGAGGGGGGGGAAGGCTCTATGGCTACACCTTC
few,TRBJ2-3,TRBV5-1,.,CASSQPTDTQYF,TGCGCCAGCAGCCAACCCACAGATACGCAGTATTTT
once,TRBJ2-6,TRBV15,.,CATGLSGANVLTF,TGTGCCACTGGGCTCTCTGGGGCCAACGTCCTGACTTTC
.,TRBJ1-1,TRBV6-1,.,CASSEVTGPSAFF,TGTGCCAGCAGTGAAGTGACCGGTCCAAGCGCTTTCTTT
once,TRBJ2-7,TRBV7-2,TRBD1,CASSSDRTGPYF,TGTGCCAGCAGCTCGGACAGGACGGGACCGTACTTC
.,TRBJ1-4,TRBV6-1,.,CASRGRRNEKLFF,TGTGCCAGCAGGGGACGGAGGAATGAAAAACTGTTTTTT
.,TRBJ2-3,TRBV7-9,.,CASSRGASTDTQYF,TGTGCCAGCAGCCGGGGGGCCAGCACAGATACGCAGTATTTT
.,TRBJ2-1,TRBV11-3,.,CASSRDARYNEQFF,TGTGCCAGCAGCCGGGACGCCCGCTACAATGAGCAGTTCTTC
few,TRBJ1-2,TRBV7-3,.,CASSPLTNPGGDGYTF,TGTGCCAGCAGCCCATTAACCAACCCTGGGGGGGATGGCTACACCTTC
.,TRBJ2-7,TRBV7-2,.,CASSLVISTYEQYF,TGTGCCAGCAGCTTAGTTATTAGTACCTACGAGCAGTACTTC
.,TRBJ1-2,TRBV7-2,.,CASSLGWGRVTYGYTF,TGTGCCAGCAGCTTAGGCTGGGGCAGGGTGACTTATGGCTACACCTTC
.,TRBJ1-1,TRBV7-3,.,CASSPRGPAEGGEAFF,TGTGCCAGCAGCCCGCGCGGGCCGGCTGAGGGTGGGGAAGCTTTCTTT
.,TRBJ1-5,TRBV28,.,CASSGPPRDQPQHF,TGTGCCAGCTCTGGGCCGCCGAGGGATCAGCCCCAGCATTTT
few,TRBJ1-1,TRBV29-1,.,CSAALPTGVTEAFF,TGCAGCGCTGCCTTACCCACAGGAGTAACTGAAGCTTTCTTT
.,TRBJ1-3,TRBV5-1,.,CASSLVPASSGNTIYF,TGCGCCAGCAGCTTGGTCCCCGCTTCCTCTGGAAACACCATATATTTT
.,TRBJ2-7,TRBV5-1,.,CASSLKPGNHPYEQYF,TGCGCCAGCAGCTTGAAACCAGGGAATCATCCATACGAGCAGTACTTC
.,TRBJ2-7,TRBV15,TRBD1,CATSTRQGAYEQYF,TGTGCCACCAGCACGAGACAGGGGGCCTACGAGCAGTACTTC
.,TRBJ2-7,TRBV18,.,CASSQGQGRVGYEQYF,TGTGCCAGCTCACAGGGGCAGGGAAGGGTAGGCTACGAGCAGTACTTC
.,TRBJ2-3,TRBV11-3,TRBD1,CASSFGFGGQGITDTQYF,TGTGCCAGCAGCTTCGGTTTCGGGGGACAGGGGATAACAGATACGCAGTATTTT
.,TRBJ2-1,TRBV5-1,.,CASSLGGGSGNEQFF,TGCGCCAGCAGCTTAGGAGGAGGGTCCGGCAATGAGCAGTTCTTC
.,TRBJ2-7,TRBV28,.,CASSLTRGTYEQYF,TGTGCCAGCAGCTTAACTAGGGGTACCTACGAGCAGTACTTC
once,TRBJ1-1,TRBV10-3,TRBD1,CAISVGTAQQAFF,TGTGCCATCAGTGTAGGGACAGCGCAACAAGCTTTCTTT
once,TRBJ2-5,TRBV14,.,CASSQIPRGRGETQYF,TGTGCCAGCAGCCAGATCCCCCGTGGGAGAGGAGAGACCCAGTACTTC
.,TRBJ1-5,TRBV4-1,.,CASSQQGMGNQPQHF,TGCGCCAGCAGCCAACAGGGTATGGGCAATCAGCCCCAGCATTTT
.,TRBJ2-5,TRBV4-2,TRBD2,CASSQELLAGVSGETQYF,TGTGCCAGCAGCCAAGAACTCCTAGCGGGAGTTTCGGGAGAGACCCAGTACTTC